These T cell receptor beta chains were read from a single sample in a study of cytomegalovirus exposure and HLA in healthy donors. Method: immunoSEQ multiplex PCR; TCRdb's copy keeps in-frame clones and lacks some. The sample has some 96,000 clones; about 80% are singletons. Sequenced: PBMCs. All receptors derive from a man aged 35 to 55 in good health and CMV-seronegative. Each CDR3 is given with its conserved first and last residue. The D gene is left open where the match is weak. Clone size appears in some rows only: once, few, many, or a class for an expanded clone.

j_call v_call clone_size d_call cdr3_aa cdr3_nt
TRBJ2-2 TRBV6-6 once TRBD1 CASSQIPDRGIGELFF TGTGCCAGCAGTCAAATCCCGGACAGGGGGATCGGGGAGCTGTTTTTT
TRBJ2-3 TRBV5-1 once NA CASSLAEQGGTDTQYF TGCGCCAGCAGCTTGGCCGAACAGGGCGGCACAGATACGCAGTATTTT
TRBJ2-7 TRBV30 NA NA CAWSGGIGYEQYF TGTGCCTGGAGTGGAGGGATTGGGTACGAGCAGTACTTC
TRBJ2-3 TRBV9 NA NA CASTRMTTGDTQYF TGTGCCAGCACCCGAATGACTACAGGGGATACGCAGTATTTT
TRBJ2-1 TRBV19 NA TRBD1 CASSITDRGWGEQFF TGTGCCAGTAGTATCACGGACAGGGGATGGGGTGAGCAGTTCTTC
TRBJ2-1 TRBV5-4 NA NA CASSLYDYGEQFF TGTGCCAGCAGCTTGTACGATTACGGTGAGCAGTTCTTC
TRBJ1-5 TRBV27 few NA CSSSWAGVGGQPQHF TGTTCCAGCAGTTGGGCAGGGGTAGGGGGTCAGCCCCAGCATTTT
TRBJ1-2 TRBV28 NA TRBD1 CASSLLTGGFGYTF TGTGCCAGCAGTTTACTCACAGGGGGCTTTGGCTACACCTTC
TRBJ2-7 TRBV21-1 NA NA CASSVRDRGYEQYF TGTGCCAGCAGCGTCCGGGACAGGGGGTACGAGCAGTACTTC
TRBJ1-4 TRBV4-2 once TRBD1 CASSQDRGPTNEKLFF TGTGCCAGCAGCCAAGATAGGGGGCCAACTAATGAAAAACTGTTTTTT
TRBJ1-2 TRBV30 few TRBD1 CAWSVRYRGYGYTF TGTGCCTGGAGTGTACGGTACAGGGGGTATGGCTACACCTTC
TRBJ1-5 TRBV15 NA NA CATSGGGDNQPQHF TGTGCCACCAGCGGAGGGGGGGACAATCAGCCCCAGCATTTT
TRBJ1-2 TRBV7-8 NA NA CASSSFGQKDGYTF TGTGCCAGCAGTTCGTTCGGACAGAAAGATGGCTACACCTTC
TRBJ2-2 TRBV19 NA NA CASRSVTGELFF TGTGCCAGTAGGTCGGTCACCGGGGAGCTGTTTTTT
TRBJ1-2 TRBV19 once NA CASSSGEDYGYTF TGTGCCAGTAGTTCGGGGGAGGACTATGGCTACACCTTC
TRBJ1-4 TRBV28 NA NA CASSLAGRPTNEKLFF TGTGCCAGCAGTTTGGCGGGGAGGCCAACTAATGAAAAACTGTTTTTT
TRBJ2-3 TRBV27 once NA CASSLFRTDTQYF TGTGCCAGCAGTTTATTTAGAACAGATACGCAGTATTTT
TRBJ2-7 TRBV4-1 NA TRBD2 CASSQEKAGFVHEQYF TGCGCCAGCAGCCAAGAAAAAGCGGGGTTCGTCCACGAGCAGTACTTC
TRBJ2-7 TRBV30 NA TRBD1 CAWKPRTGQDFRKQYF TGTGCCTGGAAGCCCCGAACTGGACAGGATTTTAGAAAGCAGTACTTC
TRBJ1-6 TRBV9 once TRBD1 CASSVRGDRDNSPLHF TGTGCCAGCAGCGTCCGAGGGGACAGAGATAATTCACCCCTCCACTTT
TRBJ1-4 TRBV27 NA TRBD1 CASSWGQGATNEKLFF TGTGCCAGCAGTTGGGGACAGGGCGCAACTAATGAAAAACTGTTTTTT
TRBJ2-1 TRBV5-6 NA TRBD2 CASSSGLVVEQFF TGTGCCAGCAGTTCTGGACTAGTGGTTGAGCAGTTCTTC
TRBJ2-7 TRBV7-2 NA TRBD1 CASSLAMRTGGVEQYF TGTGCCAGCAGCCTTGCGATGAGGACAGGCGGTGTGGAGCAGTACTTC
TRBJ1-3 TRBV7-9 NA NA CASGLRSSGNTIYF TGTGCCAGCGGCCTGAGGTCCTCTGGGAACACCATATATTTT
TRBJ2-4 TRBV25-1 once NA CASSDPLSVAKNIQYF TGTGCCAGCAGTGATCCCCTATCGGTAGCCAAAAACATTCAGTACTTC
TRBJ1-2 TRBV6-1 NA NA CASTFRGGALGYTF TGTGCCAGCACCTTTAGGGGAGGGGCGCTTGGCTACACCTTC
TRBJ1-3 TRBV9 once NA CASSVEAGLGNTIYF TGTGCCAGCAGCGTAGAAGCGGGGTTAGGAAACACCATATATTTT
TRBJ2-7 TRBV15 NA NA CATSRAGRDYEQYF TGTGCCACCAGCAGAGCGGGAAGGGACTACGAGCAGTACTTC
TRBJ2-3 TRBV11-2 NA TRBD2 CASSDSGATDTQYF TGTGCCAGCAGCGACAGCGGGGCCACAGATACGCAGTATTTT
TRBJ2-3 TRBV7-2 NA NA CASSFGLQDTQYF TGTGCCAGCAGCTTCGGACTACAGGATACGCAGTATTTT
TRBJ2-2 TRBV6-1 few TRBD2 CASSEISGAVNTGELFF TGTGCCAGCAGTGAGATTAGCGGGGCTGTGAACACCGGGGAGCTGTTTTTT
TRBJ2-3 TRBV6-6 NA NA CASSSLHSTDTQYF TGTGCCAGCAGTTCCTTACATAGCACAGATACGCAGTATTTT
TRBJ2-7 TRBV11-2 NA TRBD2 CASSLVPILAGVTYEQYF TGTGCCAGCAGCTTAGTCCCCATACTAGCGGGAGTCACCTACGAGCAGTACTTC